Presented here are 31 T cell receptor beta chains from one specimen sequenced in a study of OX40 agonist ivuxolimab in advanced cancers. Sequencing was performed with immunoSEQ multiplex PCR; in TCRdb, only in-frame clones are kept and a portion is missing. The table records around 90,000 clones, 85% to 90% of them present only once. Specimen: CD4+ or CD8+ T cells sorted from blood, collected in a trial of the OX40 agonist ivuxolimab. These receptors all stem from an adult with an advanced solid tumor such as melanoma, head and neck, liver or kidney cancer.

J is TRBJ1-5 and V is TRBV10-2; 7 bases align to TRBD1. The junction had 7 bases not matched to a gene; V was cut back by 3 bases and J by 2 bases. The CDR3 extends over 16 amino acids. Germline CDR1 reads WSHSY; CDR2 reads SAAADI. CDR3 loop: CASSEPPTGRNQPQHF. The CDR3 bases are TGCGCCAGCAGTGAACCCCCGACAGGGCGCAATCAGCCCCAGCATTTT.

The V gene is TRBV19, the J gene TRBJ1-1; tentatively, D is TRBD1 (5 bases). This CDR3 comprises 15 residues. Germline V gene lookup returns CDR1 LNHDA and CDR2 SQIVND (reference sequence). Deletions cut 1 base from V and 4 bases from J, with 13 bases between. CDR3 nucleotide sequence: TGTGCCAGTAGTATAGTCCAGGGTGGGGGCACTGAAGCTTTCTTT. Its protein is CASSIVQGGGTEAFF.

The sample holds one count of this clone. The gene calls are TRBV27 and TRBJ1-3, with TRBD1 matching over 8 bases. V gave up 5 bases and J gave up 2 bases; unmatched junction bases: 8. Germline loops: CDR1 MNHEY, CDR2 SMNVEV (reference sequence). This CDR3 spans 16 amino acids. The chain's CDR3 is CASSPTTGVAGNTIYF. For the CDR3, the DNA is TGTGCCAGCAGTCCTACGACAGGGGTGGCTGGAAACACCATATATTTT.

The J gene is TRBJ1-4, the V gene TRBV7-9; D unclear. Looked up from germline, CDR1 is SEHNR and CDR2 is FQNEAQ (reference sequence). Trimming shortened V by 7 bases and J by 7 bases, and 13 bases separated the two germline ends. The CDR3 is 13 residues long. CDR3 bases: TGTGCCAGCACCCCCCTCCGGAGTGAAAAACTGTTTTTT. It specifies CASTPLRSEKLFF.

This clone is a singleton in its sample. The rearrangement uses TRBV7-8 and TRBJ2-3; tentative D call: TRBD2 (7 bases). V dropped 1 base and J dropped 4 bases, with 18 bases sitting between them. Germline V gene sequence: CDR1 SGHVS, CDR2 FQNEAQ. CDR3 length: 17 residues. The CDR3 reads CASSLGRGALGADTQYF. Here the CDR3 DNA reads TGTGCCAGCAGCTTAGGTCGGGGGGCGCTGGGCGCAGATACGCAGTATTTT.

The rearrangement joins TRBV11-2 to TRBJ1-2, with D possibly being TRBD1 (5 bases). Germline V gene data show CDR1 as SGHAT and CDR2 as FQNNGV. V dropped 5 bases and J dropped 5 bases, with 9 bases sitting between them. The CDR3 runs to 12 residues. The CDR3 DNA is TGTGCCAGCAGCGCACAGGAATATGGCTACACCTTC. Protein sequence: CASSAQEYGYTF.

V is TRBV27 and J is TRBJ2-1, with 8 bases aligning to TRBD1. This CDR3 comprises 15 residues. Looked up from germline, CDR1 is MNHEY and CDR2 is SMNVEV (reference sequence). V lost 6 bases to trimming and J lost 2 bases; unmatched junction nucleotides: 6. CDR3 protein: CASSPPGQAYNEQFF. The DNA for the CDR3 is TGTGCCAGCAGCCCCCCGGGACAGGCCTACAATGAGCAGTTCTTC.

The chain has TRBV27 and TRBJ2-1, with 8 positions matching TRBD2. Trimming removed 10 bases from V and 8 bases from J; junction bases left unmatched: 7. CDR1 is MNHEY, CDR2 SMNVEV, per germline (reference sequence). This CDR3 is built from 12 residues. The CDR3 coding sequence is TGTGCCACTAACGGGAGGGGAGATGAGCAGTTCTTC. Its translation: CATNGRGDEQFF.

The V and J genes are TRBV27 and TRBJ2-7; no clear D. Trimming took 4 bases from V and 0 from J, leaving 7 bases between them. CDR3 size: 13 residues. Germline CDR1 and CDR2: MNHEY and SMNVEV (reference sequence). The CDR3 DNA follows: TGTGCCAGCAGTTCGGGCCACTCCTACGAGCAGTACTTC. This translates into CASSSGHSYEQYF.

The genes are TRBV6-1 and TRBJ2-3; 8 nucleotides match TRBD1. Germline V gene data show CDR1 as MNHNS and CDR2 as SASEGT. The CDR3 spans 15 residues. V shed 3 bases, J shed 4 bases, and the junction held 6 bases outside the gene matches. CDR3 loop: CASSEVRTGPDTQYF. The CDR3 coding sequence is TGTGCCAGCAGTGAGGTGAGGACAGGGCCAGATACGCAGTATTTT.

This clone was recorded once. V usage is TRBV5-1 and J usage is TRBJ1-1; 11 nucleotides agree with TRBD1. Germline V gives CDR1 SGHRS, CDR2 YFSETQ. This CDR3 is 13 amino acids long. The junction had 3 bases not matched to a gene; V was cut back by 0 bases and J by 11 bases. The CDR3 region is CASSLGTGGLAFF. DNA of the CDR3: TGCGCCAGCAGCTTGGGGACAGGGGGCCTGGCTTTCTTT.

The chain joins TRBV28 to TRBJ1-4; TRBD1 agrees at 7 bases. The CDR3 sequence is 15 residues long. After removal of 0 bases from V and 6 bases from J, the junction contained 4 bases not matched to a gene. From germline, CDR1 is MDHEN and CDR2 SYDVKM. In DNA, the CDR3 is TGTGCCAGCAGTTTATGGGCAGGGGGAGATGAAAAACTGTTTTTT. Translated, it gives CASSLWAGGDEKLFF.

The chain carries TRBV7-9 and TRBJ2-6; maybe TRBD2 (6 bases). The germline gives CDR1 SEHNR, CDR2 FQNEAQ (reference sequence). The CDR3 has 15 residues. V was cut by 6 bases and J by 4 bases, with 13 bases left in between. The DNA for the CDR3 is TGTGCCAGCAGGGCCGGAGGGGTAGGGGCCAACGTCCTGACTTTC. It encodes CASRAGGVGANVLTF.

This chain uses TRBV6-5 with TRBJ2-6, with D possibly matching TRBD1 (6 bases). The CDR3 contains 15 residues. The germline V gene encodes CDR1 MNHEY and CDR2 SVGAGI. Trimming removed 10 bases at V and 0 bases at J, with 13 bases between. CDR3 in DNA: TGTGCCACCTCGGGACATCTCTCTGGGGCCAACGTCCTGACTTTC. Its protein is CATSGHLSGANVLTF.

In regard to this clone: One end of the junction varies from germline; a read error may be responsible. The CDR3 region is CASSVAGKGVF. The CDR3 DNA reads as TGTGCCAGCAGCGTAGCTGGGAAGGGGGTCTTC. This sequence joins TRBV9 and TRBJ2-1; possible D gene TRBD1, 6 bases. The length of the CDR3 is 11 residues. Germline V gene data show CDR1 as SGDLS and CDR2 as YYNGEE.

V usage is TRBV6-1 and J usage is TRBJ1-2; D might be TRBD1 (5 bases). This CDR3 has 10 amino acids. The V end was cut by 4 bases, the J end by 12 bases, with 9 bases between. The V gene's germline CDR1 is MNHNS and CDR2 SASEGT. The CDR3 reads CASSAQQDTF. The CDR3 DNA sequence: TGTGCCAGCAGTGCCCAACAGGACACCTTC.

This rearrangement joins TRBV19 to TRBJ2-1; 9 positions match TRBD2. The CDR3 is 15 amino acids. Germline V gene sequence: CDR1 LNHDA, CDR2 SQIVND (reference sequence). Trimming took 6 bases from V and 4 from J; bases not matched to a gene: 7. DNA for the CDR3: TGTGCCAGTAGACTTGCTAGCGGGAATTACAATGAGCAGTTCTTC. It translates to CASRLASGNYNEQFF.

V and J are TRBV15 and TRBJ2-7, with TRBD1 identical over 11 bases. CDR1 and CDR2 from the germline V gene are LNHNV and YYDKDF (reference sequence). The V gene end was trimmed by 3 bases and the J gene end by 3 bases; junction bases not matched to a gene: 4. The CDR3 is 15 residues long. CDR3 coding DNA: TGTGCCACCAGCAGTCTGGGGACAGGGGGCTACGAGCAGTACTTC. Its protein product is CATSSLGTGGYEQYF.

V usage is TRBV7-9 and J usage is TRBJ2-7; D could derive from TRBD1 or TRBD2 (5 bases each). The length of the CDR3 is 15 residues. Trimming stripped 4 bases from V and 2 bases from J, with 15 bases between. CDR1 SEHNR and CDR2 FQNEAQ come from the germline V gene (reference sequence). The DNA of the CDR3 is TGTGCCAGCAGCTCCTCCGGGACCTACCCCTACGAGCAGTACTTC. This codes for CASSSSGTYPYEQYF.

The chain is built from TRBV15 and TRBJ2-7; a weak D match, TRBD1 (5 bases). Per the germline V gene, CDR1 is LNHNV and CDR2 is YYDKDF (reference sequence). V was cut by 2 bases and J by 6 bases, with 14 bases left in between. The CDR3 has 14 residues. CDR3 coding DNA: TGTGCCACCAGCAGAACGACAGATCCCTCCGAGCAGTACTTC. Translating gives CATSRTTDPSEQYF. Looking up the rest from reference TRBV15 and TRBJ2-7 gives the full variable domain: DAMVIQNPRYQVTQFGKPVTLSCSQTLNHNVMYWYQQKSSQAPKLLFHYYDKDFNNEADTPDNFQSRRPNTSFCFLDIRSPGLGDTAMYLCATSRTTDPSEQYFGPGTRLTVT.

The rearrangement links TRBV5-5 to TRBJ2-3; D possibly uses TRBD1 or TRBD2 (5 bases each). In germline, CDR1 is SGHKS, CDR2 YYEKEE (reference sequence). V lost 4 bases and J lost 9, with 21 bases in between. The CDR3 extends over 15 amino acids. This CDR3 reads CASSNLRMGRGTQYF. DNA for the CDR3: TGTGCCAGCAGCAACCTAAGGATGGGGCGCGGGACGCAGTATTTT.

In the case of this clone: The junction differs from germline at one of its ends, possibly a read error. In DNA form, the CDR3 reads TGTGCTAGCAGCGTAGGACTAGCGGGAGTCTACGAGCAGTACTTC. Protein: CASSVGLAGVYEQYF. The chain employs TRBV7-7 and TRBJ2-7; 13 positions match TRBD2. The CDR3 is 15 amino acids. Germline V gene data show CDR1 as SSHAT and CDR2 as FNYEAQ (reference sequence).

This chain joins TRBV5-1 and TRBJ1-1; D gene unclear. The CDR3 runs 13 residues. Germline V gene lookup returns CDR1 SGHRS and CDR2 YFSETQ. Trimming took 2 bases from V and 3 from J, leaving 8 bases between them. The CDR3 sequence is CASSFSRDTEAFF. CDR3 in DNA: TGCGCCAGCAGCTTCTCAAGGGACACTGAAGCTTTCTTT.

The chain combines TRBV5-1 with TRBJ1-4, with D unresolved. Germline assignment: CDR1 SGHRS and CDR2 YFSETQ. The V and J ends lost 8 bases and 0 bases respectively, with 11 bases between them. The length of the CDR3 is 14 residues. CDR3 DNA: TGCGCCAGTACCCCAAACCCAACTAATGAAAAACTGTTTTTT. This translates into CASTPNPTNEKLFF.

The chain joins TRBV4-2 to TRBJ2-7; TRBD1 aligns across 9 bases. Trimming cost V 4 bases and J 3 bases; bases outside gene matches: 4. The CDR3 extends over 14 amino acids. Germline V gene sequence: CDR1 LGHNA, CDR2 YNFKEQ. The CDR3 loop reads CASSPDRGYYEQYF. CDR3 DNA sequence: TGTGCCAGCAGCCCCGACAGGGGGTACTACGAGCAGTACTTC.

CDR3 sequence (DNA): TGTGCCAGCAGTTACATTGGTCGGCAGCCCCAGCATTTT. It translates to CASSYIGRQPQHF. The rearrangement uses TRBV6-6 and TRBJ1-5; D is unresolved. The CDR3 loop spans 13 amino acids. With 2 bases removed from V and 7 bases from J, the gap between germline ends came to 9 bases. Germline CDR1 reads MNHNY; CDR2 reads SVGAGI (reference sequence).

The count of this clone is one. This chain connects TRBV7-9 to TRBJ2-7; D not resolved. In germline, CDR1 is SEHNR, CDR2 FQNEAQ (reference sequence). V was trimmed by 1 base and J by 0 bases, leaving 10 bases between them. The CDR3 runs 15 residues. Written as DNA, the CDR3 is TGTGCCAGCAGCTTAGGGGCGACCAGCTCCTACGAGCAGTACTTC. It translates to CASSLGATSSYEQYF.

The CDR3 nucleotides are TGCGCCAGCAGCTTGGCGGCAGGGTTTAATGAAAAACTGTTTTTT. Translating it yields CASSLAAGFNEKLFF. This chain joins TRBV5-1 and TRBJ1-4, with a tentative D call TRBD1 (5 bases). Trimming cost V 0 bases and J 4 bases, with 10 bases left between them. CDR1 SGHRS and CDR2 YFSETQ come from the germline V gene. This CDR3 spans 15 amino acids.

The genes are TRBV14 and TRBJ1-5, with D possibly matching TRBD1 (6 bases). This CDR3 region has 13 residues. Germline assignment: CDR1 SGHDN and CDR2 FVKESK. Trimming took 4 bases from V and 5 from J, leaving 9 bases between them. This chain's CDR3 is CASSLTGDQPQHF. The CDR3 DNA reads TGTGCCAGCAGCCTGACAGGAGATCAGCCCCAGCATTTT.

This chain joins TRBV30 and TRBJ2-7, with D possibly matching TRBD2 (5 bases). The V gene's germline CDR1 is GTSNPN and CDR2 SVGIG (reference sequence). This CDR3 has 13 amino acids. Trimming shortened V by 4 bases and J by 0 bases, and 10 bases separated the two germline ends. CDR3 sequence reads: CAWTGIPSYEQYF. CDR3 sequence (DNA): TGTGCCTGGACCGGGATCCCCTCCTACGAGCAGTACTTC.

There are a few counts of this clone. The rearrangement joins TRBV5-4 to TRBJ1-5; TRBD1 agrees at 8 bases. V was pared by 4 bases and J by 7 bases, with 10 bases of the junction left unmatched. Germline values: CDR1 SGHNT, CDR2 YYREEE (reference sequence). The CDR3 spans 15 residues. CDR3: CASSPEPGGRQPQHF. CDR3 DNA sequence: TGTGCCAGCAGCCCCGAACCAGGGGGCAGGCAGCCCCAGCATTTT.